One and the same sample provided the 20 T cell receptor beta chains below, sequenced in a study of cytomegalovirus exposure and HLA in healthy donors. PCR primers comprised 60 Vbeta and 13 Jbeta primers. The method was immunoSEQ multiplex PCR; TCRdb's version includes in-frame clones alone and lacks a portion of them. The profile shows 150,000 to 200,000 clones, around three quarters of them singletons. The sequencing input was PBMCs. All receptors derive from a man aged 25 to 45 in good health and CMV-seronegative.

The chain combines TRBV7-6 with TRBJ2-7; 7 nucleotides line up with TRBD2. V gave up 0 bases and J gave up 6 bases; unmatched junction bases: 5. CDR1 SGHVS and CDR2 FNYEAQ come from the germline V gene. This CDR3 is built from 14 residues. The CDR3 region is CASSLAGTTSEQYF. In DNA form, the CDR3 reads TGTGCCAGCAGCTTAGCCGGGACTACTTCCGAGCAGTACTTC.

V is TRBV28 and J is TRBJ1-6, with 7 nucleotides matching TRBD1. Trimming removed 5 bases from V and 5 bases from J; junction bases left unmatched: 6. Germline V gene data show CDR1 as MDHEN and CDR2 as SYDVKM. The CDR3 is 15 amino acids. In nucleotides, the CDR3 is TGTGCCAGCAGTCCGGGACAGCCCAATAATTCACCCCTCCACTTT. Translated: CASSPGQPNNSPLHF.

Notes on this clone: The junction departs from germline at one end; a sequencing error may be responsible. Additional DNA sequences in this sample encode the identical CDR3. J is TRBJ2-7 and V is TRBV7-9; 8 positions agree with TRBD1. The CDR3 covers 14 residues. Germline assignment: CDR1 SEHNR and CDR2 FQNEAQ (reference sequence). Written as DNA, the CDR3 is TGTGCCAGCAGCTCTACAGGGGGGTACTACGAACAGTACTTC. Translated: CASSSTGGYYEQYF.

CDR3 sequence reads: CASSERAAAYNEQFF. The CDR3 bases are TGTGCCAGCAGTGAAAGAGCCGCCGCCTACAATGAGCAGTTCTTC. V usage is TRBV6-1 and J usage is TRBJ2-1; D not resolved. Germline V gene sequence: CDR1 MNHNS, CDR2 SASEGT. Trimming took off 2 bases at V and 2 bases at J, with 10 bases between the two ends. The CDR3 loop spans 15 amino acids.

CDR3 DNA: TGCAGCGTTGGTAGCGGGGAAGATACGCAGTATTTT. Translated, it gives CSVGSGEDTQYF. This chain links TRBV29-1 with TRBJ2-3; 8 bases line up with TRBD2. Trimming took 4 bases from V and 5 from J; bases not matched to a gene: 2. The CDR3 is made up of 12 amino acids. CDR1 is SQVTM and CDR2 is ANQGSEA in the germline V gene.

The chain combines TRBV7-3 with TRBJ2-2, with 9 nucleotides matching TRBD1. Trimming cost V 5 bases and J 8 bases; bases outside gene matches: 6. Germline CDR1 reads SGHTA; CDR2 reads FQGTGA. This CDR3 has 14 residues. CDR3 DNA sequence: TGTGCCAGCAGCCCGGGACAGGGCTTTGGGGAGCTGTTTTTT. Encoded protein: CASSPGQGFGELFF.

This chain uses TRBV15 with TRBJ2-7, with 11 bases that match TRBD2. CDR1 is LNHNV, CDR2 YYDKDF, per germline (reference sequence). There are 14 residues in the CDR3. With V trimmed by 5 bases and J by 4 bases, 4 bases remained unmatched. CDR3 bases: TGTGCCACCAGCGGGGGACTAGCGGAATACGAGCAGTACTTC. Amino acids: CATSGGLAEYEQYF. Using reference TRBV15 and TRBJ2-7 for the parts outside the CDR3, the full variable domain is DAMVIQNPRYQVTQFGKPVTLSCSQTLNHNVMYWYQQKSSQAPKLLFHYYDKDFNNEADTPDNFQSRRPNTSFCFLDIRSPGLGDTAMYLCATSGGLAEYEQYFGPGTRLTVT.

The chain is built from TRBV5-1 and TRBJ2-7, with a weak D call TRBD1 (5 bases). The germline V gene encodes CDR1 SGHRS and CDR2 YFSETQ. The CDR3 sequence is 15 residues long. V lost 2 bases to trimming and J lost 0 bases, with 12 bases between them. Here the CDR3 DNA reads TGCGCCAGCAGCTTTGGGCAGGGCCGCTCCTACGAGCAGTACTTC. Encoded protein: CASSFGQGRSYEQYF.

The chain recombines TRBV6-1 with TRBJ2-1, with TRBD1 identical over 7 bases. V gave up 6 bases and J gave up 0 bases; unmatched junction bases: 2. Germline-derived CDR1 and CDR2 are MNHNS and SASEGT. The CDR3 totals 14 residues. CDR3 in DNA: TGTGCCAGCAGGGGGACAGCCTCCTACAATGAGCAGTTCTTC. It yields the protein CASRGTASYNEQFF.

With regard to this clone: One junction end does not reproduce the germline sequence, and a read error may be involved. The chain couples TRBV7-7 to TRBJ2-3, with a possible D match to TRBD2 (7 bases). The CDR3 sequence is 16 residues long. The V gene's germline CDR1 is SSHAT and CDR2 FNYEAQ (reference sequence). For the CDR3, the DNA is TGTGCTAGCAGCCAAGTGAGTAGGGGGAGGGCAGATACGCAGTATTTT. Protein product: CASSQVSRGRADTQYF. Based on the CDR3 plus reference TRBV7-7 and TRBJ2-3, the full variable domain is GAGVSQSPRYKVTKRGQDVTLRCDPISSHATLYWYQQALGQGPEFLTYFNYEAQPDKSGLPSDRFSAERPEGSISTLTIQRTEQRDSAMYRCASSQVSRGRADTQYFGPGTRLTVL.

Turning to this clone: Other DNA variants within this sample encode the same CDR3. This CDR3 reads CASSPPRVGNTEAFF. As DNA, the CDR3 is TGTGCCAGCAGCCCCCCCCGGGTAGGGAACACTGAAGCTTTCTTT. The chain combines TRBV5-6 with TRBJ1-1; no reliable D call. Germline lookup yields CDR1 SGHDT and CDR2 YYEEEE. The CDR3 is 15 residues long. Trimming left V 4 bases short and J 1 base short, with 14 bases between.

The V call is TRBV28, the J call TRBJ2-7, with TRBD2 matching 8 bases. CDR1 is MDHEN and CDR2 is SYDVKM in the germline V gene. The CDR3 is 15 residues long. Trimming cost V 1 base and J 4 bases; bases outside gene matches: 6. As DNA, the CDR3 is TGTGCCAGCAGTTTATCTCCGGGAGGGCCGTACGAGCAGTACTTC. It encodes CASSLSPGGPYEQYF.

A word on this clone: The same CDR3 is also encoded by other DNA sequences in this sample. This chain uses TRBV6-5 with TRBJ1-6; a possible D gene is TRBD1 (5 bases). CDR1 is MNHEY, CDR2 SVGAGI, per germline. The CDR3 is 14 amino acids. Trimming took 6 bases from V and 5 from J, leaving 11 bases between them. In DNA form, the CDR3 reads TGTGCCAGCAGGGGGACGGGGGATAATTCACCCCTCCACTTT. Translated, it gives CASRGTGDNSPLHF.

The CDR3 sequence: CASASYLGSYEQYF. The CDR3 nucleotides are TGTGCCAGCGCGTCTTACCTAGGTTCCTACGAGCAGTACTTC. The rearrangement uses TRBV4-2 and TRBJ2-7; no firm D call. Looked up from germline, CDR1 is LGHNA and CDR2 is YNFKEQ. The CDR3 sequence is 14 residues long. V was pared by 8 bases and J by 1 base, with 15 bases between.

This clone was observed a few times. The gene calls are TRBV5-1 and TRBJ2-6; TRBD2 agrees at 9 bases. The CDR3 runs 16 residues. Trimming took 7 bases from V and 1 from J; bases not matched to a gene: 6. Germline lookup yields CDR1 SGHRS and CDR2 YFSETQ. The DNA for the CDR3 is TGCGCCAGCGCTCAGCTAGCGGGATCTGGGGCCAACGTCCTGACTTTC. This sequence encodes CASAQLAGSGANVLTF.

V usage is TRBV11-3 and J usage is TRBJ2-3; TRBD1 aligns across 7 bases. J gave up 0 bases and V 1 base, and 4 bases lay outside the gene matches. Germline assignment: CDR1 SGHNT and CDR2 YENEEA. The CDR3 loop spans 16 amino acids. In nucleotides, the CDR3 is TGTGCCAGCAGCTTAGGTACGGGACAGAGCACAGATACGCAGTATTTT. Protein sequence: CASSLGTGQSTDTQYF.

This chain joins TRBV6-1 and TRBJ2-3; TRBD1 agrees at 7 bases. This CDR3 comprises 14 residues. The trim removed 6 bases at V and 0 bases at J, leaving 3 bases unmatched. Germline V gene sequence: CDR1 MNHNS, CDR2 SASEGT. CDR3 in amino acids: CASRRDSSTDTQYF. The DNA of the CDR3 is TGTGCCAGCAGGAGGGACAGTAGCACAGATACGCAGTATTTT.

The sample holds a few counts of this clone. V gene TRBV2 combines with J gene TRBJ1-1; maybe TRBD1 (6 bases). CDR3 length equals 14 residues. Germline-derived CDR1 and CDR2 are SNHLY and FYNNEI. V lost 6 bases to trimming and J lost 1 base, with 12 bases between them. In DNA, the CDR3 is TGTGCCAGCAGCGGGCCGGGACAGAACACTGAAGCTTTCTTT. Protein sequence: CASSGPGQNTEAFF.

This chain joins TRBV5-4 and TRBJ2-2; D unresolved. The V gene's germline CDR1 is SGHNT and CDR2 YYREEE (reference sequence). Trimming took off 5 bases at V and 1 base at J, with 6 bases between the two ends. The CDR3 consists of 13 residues. The DNA of the CDR3 is TGTGCCAGCAGTCAGAAGAACACCGGGGAGCTGTTTTTT. The encoded protein is CASSQKNTGELFF.

This clone has a single count. The V gene is TRBV20-1, the J gene TRBJ2-7; D gene uncertain. The germline V gene encodes CDR1 DFQATT and CDR2 SNEGSKA (reference sequence). The CDR3 contains 11 residues. V was cut by 3 bases and J by 0 bases, with 3 bases left in between. The CDR3 sequence is CSARYSYEQYF. The CDR3 DNA reads as TGCAGTGCTAGGTACTCCTACGAGCAGTACTTC.